One sample yielded the 10 T cell receptor beta chains listed below, sequenced in a study of identical twins. TCRdb fed the 5' RACE reads into MiXCR, producing one record per CDR3 protein. The table records approximately 220,000 distinct CDR3 sequences, roughly 9.4% of them present only once. Sequenced: memory (CD45RO+) T cells sorted from blood. These receptors were taken from a woman in her late teens or twenties in good health.

As concerns this clonotype: This may be a read error: a much more frequent sequence differs by one nucleotide. This chain links TRBV29-1 with TRBJ2-1; a weak D match, TRBD2 (6 bases). Germline V gives CDR1 SQVTM, CDR2 ANQGSEA. This CDR3 has 13 residues. Trimming took 6 bases from V and 6 from J, leaving 15 bases between them. The CDR3 reads CSVSRGTCNEQFF. The CDR3 nucleotides are TGCAGCGTCTCCCGGGGGACTTGCAATGAGCAGTTCTTC.

The chain joins TRBV5-1 to TRBJ2-2; TRBD1 is a possible D gene (6 bases). From germline, CDR1 is SGHRS and CDR2 YFSETQ. CDR3 length: 14 amino acids. Between the trimmed V and J ends, which lost 1 base and 8 bases, there was a span of 12 bases. This CDR3 is CASSLQGRSGELFF. Written as DNA, the CDR3 is TGCGCCAGCAGCTTGCAGGGGCGTTCAGGGGAGCTGTTTTTT.

This clonotype came up a few times. The V gene is TRBV7-2, the J gene TRBJ2-5; no clear D gene. CDR3 size: 13 residues. V was cut by 3 bases and J by 5 bases, with 10 bases left in between. CDR1 is SGHTA and CDR2 is FQGNSA in the germline V gene. The CDR3 loop reads CASSFGSRETQYF. Here the CDR3 DNA reads TGTGCCAGCAGCTTCGGTTCACGGGAGACCCAGTACTTC.

This clonotype was seen at least ten times. This chain links TRBV18 with TRBJ2-3; D gene unclear. V lost 5 bases to trimming and J lost 2 bases, with 11 bases between them. This CDR3 has 14 amino acids. Germline loops: CDR1 KGHSH, CDR2 LQKENI. The CDR3 sequence: CASSSRTTTDTQYF. In DNA form, the CDR3 reads TGTGCCAGCTCATCGAGGACCACCACAGATACGCAGTATTTT.

The CDR3 bases are TGTGCCAGCAGTGAATACAGGGAGTACGGGGAGCTGTTTTTT. Encoded protein: CASSEYREYGELFF. This sequence joins TRBV25-1 and TRBJ2-2; D might be TRBD1 or TRBD2, each matching 5 bases. The CDR3 sequence is 14 residues long. V was cut by 0 bases and J by 7 bases, with 9 bases left in between. In germline, CDR1 is MGHDK, CDR2 SYGVNS. Full variable domain (missing parts from reference TRBV25-1 and TRBJ2-2): EADIYQTPRYLVIGTGKKITLECSQTMGHDKMYWYQQDPGMELHLIHYSYGVNSTEKGDLSSESTVSRIRTEHFPLTLESARPSHTSQYLCASSEYREYGELFFGEGSRLTVL.

This chain joins TRBV5-1 and TRBJ2-1; 14 bases line up with TRBD2. Per the germline V gene, CDR1 is SGHRS and CDR2 is YFSETQ. J was trimmed by 0 bases and V by 0 bases; bases with no gene match: 2. This CDR3 has 18 residues. DNA of the CDR3: TGCGCCAGCAGCTTGGCCGGGACTAGCGGGAGCTCCTACAATGAGCAGTTCTTC. Translation: CASSLAGTSGSSYNEQFF. Full variable domain (rest looked up from reference TRBV5-1 and TRBJ2-1): KAGVTQTPRYLIKTRGQQVTLSCSPISGHRSVSWYQQTPGQGLQFLFEYFSETQRNKGNFPGRFSGRQFSNSRSEMNVSTLELGDSALYLCASSLAGTSGSSYNEQFFGPGTRLTVL.

This clonotype was detected a few times. The CDR3 nucleotides are TGTGCCACCAGCAGGAGGGTAGGCGAGCAGTTCTTC. The encoded protein is CATSRRVGEQFF. This chain connects TRBV15 to TRBJ2-1; D is perhaps TRBD2 (5 bases). Trimming pared 3 bases from V and 10 bases from J, leaving 10 bases between. The CDR3 sequence is 12 residues long. Germline V lookup: CDR1 LNHNV, CDR2 YYDKDF (reference sequence).

This clonotype was recorded a few times. V and J are TRBV6-5 and TRBJ2-7; TRBD2 aligns across 8 bases. CDR3 length: 15 residues. V lost 3 bases, J lost 6 bases, and 10 bases stayed unmatched. Germline loops: CDR1 MNHEY, CDR2 SVGAGI. As DNA, the CDR3 is TGTGCCAGCAGTTATGGTGGGACTAGTCTCGGCGAGCAGTACTTC. Amino acid sequence: CASSYGGTSLGEQYF.

This clonotype appeared many times. The V and J genes are TRBV24-1 and TRBJ2-7; D not certain. V lost 5 bases and J lost 5, with 6 bases in between. CDR1 is KGHDR, CDR2 SFDVKD, per germline. This CDR3 spans 11 amino acids. The CDR3 sequence is CATSGSHEQYF. CDR3 DNA sequence: TGTGCCACCAGTGGTAGCCACGAGCAGTACTTC.

There are many counts of this clonotype. The chain has TRBV9 and TRBJ1-4, with D tentatively TRBD1 (5 bases). CDR1 is SGDLS, CDR2 YYNGEE, per germline. The CDR3 length is 14 residues. The V gene lost 0 bases and the J gene lost 7 bases, with 10 bases spanning the gap. CDR3 residues: CASSVERTGEKLFF. The CDR3 DNA sequence: TGTGCCAGCAGCGTAGAAAGAACAGGTGAAAAACTGTTTTTT.